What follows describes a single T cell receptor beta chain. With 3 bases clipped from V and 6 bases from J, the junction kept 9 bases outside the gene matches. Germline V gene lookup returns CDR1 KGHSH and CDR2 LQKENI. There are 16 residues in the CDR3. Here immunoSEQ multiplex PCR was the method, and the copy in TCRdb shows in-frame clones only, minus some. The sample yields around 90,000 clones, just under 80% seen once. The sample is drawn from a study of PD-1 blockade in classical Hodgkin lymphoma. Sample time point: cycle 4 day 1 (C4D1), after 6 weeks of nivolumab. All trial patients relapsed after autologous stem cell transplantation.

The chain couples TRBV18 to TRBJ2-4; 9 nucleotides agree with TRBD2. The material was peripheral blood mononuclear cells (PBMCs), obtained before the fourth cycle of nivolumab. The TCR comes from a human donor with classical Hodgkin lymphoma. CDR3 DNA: TGTGCCAGCTCACCCGTGCGGGGGGGCCGGGGAAACATTCAGTACTTC. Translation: CASSPVRGGRGNIQYF.